The next 30 T cell receptor beta chains were all read from a single sample in a study of blood T cell repertoires in COVID-19. The data were produced by immunoSEQ multiplex PCR, yet TCRdb's version contains in-frame clones alone and is incomplete. This table has 70,000 to 90,000 clones, more than 60% appearing once. The sequenced sample was peripheral blood. All receptors come from a human donor in a cohort sampled during active COVID-19.

The rearrangement joins TRBV7-9 to TRBJ2-1; 9 nucleotides line up with TRBD2. After removal of 0 bases from V and 3 bases from J, the junction contained 3 bases not matched to a gene. Germline CDR1 is SEHNR and CDR2 is FQNEAQ (reference sequence). This CDR3 has 16 amino acids. CDR3 protein: CASSLAKRGVYNEQFF. The CDR3 DNA reads as TGTGCCAGCAGCTTAGCGAAGCGGGGGGTCTACAATGAGCAGTTCTTC.

The chain couples TRBV11-2 to TRBJ1-4; perhaps TRBD1 as D (5 bases). V was shortened by 5 bases and J by 3 bases, with 13 bases between the two germline ends. Germline assignment: CDR1 SGHAT and CDR2 FQNNGV. This CDR3 comprises 15 residues. The CDR3 DNA is TGTGCCAGCAGCAAAACGGGACTCTCTAATGAAAAACTGTTTTTT. It is translated as CASSKTGLSNEKLFF.

The V and J genes are TRBV5-6 and TRBJ1-4, with a tentative D call TRBD1 (6 bases). From germline, CDR1 is SGHDT and CDR2 YYEEEE. Trimming took 1 base from V and 6 from J, leaving 10 bases between them. This CDR3 has 14 residues. CDR3 sequence: CASSLTGTDEKLFF. CDR3 DNA: TGTGCCAGCAGCTTGACAGGGACGGATGAAAAACTGTTTTTT.

This clone was recorded only once. This rearrangement joins TRBV10-3 to TRBJ1-1, with TRBD1 as a possible D gene (5 bases). Germline V CDR1 and CDR2: ENHRY, SYGVKD. V lost 11 bases and J lost 6, with 16 bases in between. This CDR3 has 12 residues. The CDR3 bases are TGTGCCGGCTGGGGGGGGAGGGCTGAAGCTTTCTTT. Encoded protein: CAGWGGRAEAFF.

The chain employs TRBV4-1 and TRBJ2-3; D is uncertain. Germline CDR1 MGHRA, CDR2 YSYEKL. This CDR3 is built from 15 residues. Trimming took 1 base from V and 0 from J, leaving 8 bases between them. The CDR3 DNA sequence: TGCGCCAGCAGCCAAGGAGCCTCTAGCACAGATACGCAGTATTTT. It specifies CASSQGASSTDTQYF.

In its sample, this clone was seen once. The chain links TRBV7-2 to TRBJ2-2, with TRBD1 as a possible D gene (5 bases). Deletions cut 5 bases from V and 0 bases from J, with 10 bases between. The germline V gene encodes CDR1 SGHTA and CDR2 FQGNSA. There are 15 residues in the CDR3. The CDR3 nucleotides read TGTGCCAGCAGCCCAGGGATGGCGAACACCGGGGAGCTGTTTTTT. This encodes CASSPGMANTGELFF.

This chain joins TRBV11-3 and TRBJ2-5; TRBD1 matches 8 bases. CDR3 length: 15 amino acids. J lost 5 bases, V lost 5 bases, and 10 bases had no gene match. In germline, CDR1 is SGHNT, CDR2 YENEEA. CDR3 in amino acids: CASSPFGQGQETQYF. CDR3 DNA sequence: TGTGCCAGCAGCCCCTTTGGACAGGGTCAGGAGACCCAGTACTTC.

V is TRBV11-3 and J is TRBJ2-1, with TRBD1 matching over 10 bases. The CDR3 loop spans 15 amino acids. Germline V gene lookup returns CDR1 SGHNT and CDR2 YENEEA. With 7 bases clipped from V and 4 bases from J, the junction kept 7 bases outside the gene matches. The CDR3 spells CASTMTGGAYNEQFF. CDR3 DNA: TGTGCCAGCACCATGACAGGGGGCGCGTACAATGAGCAGTTCTTC.

The rearrangement joins TRBV6-1 to TRBJ1-3; 7 positions match TRBD1. This CDR3 contains 15 residues. The J segment lost 3 bases and the V segment lost 1 base, leaving 3 bases of the junction unmatched. Looked up from germline, CDR1 is MNHNS and CDR2 is SASEGT. The CDR3 reads CASSEGQGGGNTIYF. For the CDR3, the DNA is TGTGCCAGCAGTGAAGGCCAGGGGGGTGGAAACACCATATATTTT.

The chain has TRBV27 and TRBJ2-5; D might be TRBD2 (6 bases). This CDR3 spans 11 amino acids. V was cut by 3 bases and J by 7 bases, with 6 bases left in between. The V gene's germline CDR1 is MNHEY and CDR2 SMNVEV (reference sequence). CDR3: CASSLGGTQYF. CDR3 DNA: TGTGCCAGCAGTTTGGGGGGGACCCAGTACTTC.

The chain employs TRBV6-5 and TRBJ1-2, with 7 nucleotides matching TRBD1. The CDR3 spans 14 residues. With 2 bases clipped from V and 4 bases from J, the junction kept 4 bases outside the gene matches. Germline V gene lookup returns CDR1 MNHEY and CDR2 SVGAGI. DNA of the CDR3: TGTGCCAGCAGTTACGGCGGGGACAGCTATGGCTACACCTTC. Its protein is CASSYGGDSYGYTF.

The rearrangement uses TRBV30 and TRBJ1-1; no clear D. Trimming pared 0 bases from V and 5 bases from J, leaving 22 bases between. CDR1 is GTSNPN, CDR2 SVGIG, per germline (reference sequence). The CDR3 extends over 17 amino acids. CDR3 coding DNA: TGTGCCTGGAGTGTGTGGGCCAATTTCGGCCGAGGGACTGAAGCTTTCTTT. Protein: CAWSVWANFGRGTEAFF. Using reference TRBV30 and TRBJ1-1 for the parts outside the CDR3, the full variable domain is SQTIHQWPATLVQPVGSPLSLECTVEGTSNPNLYWYRQAAGRGLQLLFYSVGIGQISSEVPQNLSASRPQDRQFILSSKKLLLSDSGFYLCAWSVWANFGRGTEAFFGQGTRLTVV.

A note on this clone: Within the sample, other DNA sequences also encode this same CDR3. The chain has TRBV11-3 and TRBJ2-3; 7 positions agree with TRBD2. The trim removed 3 bases at V and 2 bases at J, leaving 2 bases unmatched. CDR3 length: 14 amino acids. Germline V lookup: CDR1 SGHNT, CDR2 YENEEA. CDR3 sequence: CASSLTSSTDTQYF. CDR3 sequence (DNA): TGTGCCAGCAGCTTGACTAGCTCCACAGATACGCAGTATTTT.

V is TRBV9 and J is TRBJ2-1; D call uncertain. The CDR3 length is 15 residues. Germline CDR1 and CDR2: SGDLS and YYNGEE. Deletions cut 2 bases from V and 5 bases from J, with 14 bases between. This chain's CDR3 is CASSVFLGLDNEQFF. The CDR3 region has the DNA TGTGCCAGCAGCGTCTTTCTAGGTCTCGACAATGAGCAGTTCTTC.

This chain uses TRBV4-2 with TRBJ2-7, with a weak D call TRBD2 (5 bases). The CDR3 sequence is 15 residues long. Germline CDR1 is LGHNA and CDR2 is YNFKEQ. With 1 base removed from V and 0 bases from J, the gap between germline ends came to 10 bases. The CDR3 loop is CASSQVPGSSYEQYF. The CDR3 DNA reads TGTGCCAGCAGCCAAGTACCGGGGAGCTCCTACGAGCAGTACTTC.

The V gene is TRBV2, the J gene TRBJ2-2; the match to TRBD1 covers 9 bases. The CDR3 is 15 amino acids. The V gene's germline CDR1 is SNHLY and CDR2 FYNNEI. V shed 7 bases, J shed 5 bases, and the junction held 8 bases outside the gene matches. This CDR3 reads CASTSGQGNTGELFF. The DNA for the CDR3 is TGTGCCAGCACGTCGGGACAGGGAAATACCGGGGAGCTGTTTTTT.

The genes are TRBV4-1 and TRBJ1-1, with 8 bases fitting TRBD1. The ends lost 7 bases at V and 4 bases at J; junction bases unmatched: 8. From germline, CDR1 is MGHRA and CDR2 YSYEKL. This CDR3 has 14 residues. CDR3 coding DNA: TGCGCCAGCACTAGAGGACAGGGATCCACTGAAGCTTTCTTT. It codes for CASTRGQGSTEAFF.

This chain uses TRBV5-1 with TRBJ1-6, with TRBD1 matching 7 bases. CDR1 and CDR2 (germline): SGHRS, YFSETQ. The CDR3 loop spans 16 amino acids. Unmatched junction bases numbered 6, after V lost 1 base and J lost 5 bases. The CDR3 loop reads CASSLMPTGDNSPLHF. CDR3 DNA: TGCGCCAGCAGCTTGATGCCCACAGGGGATAATTCACCCCTCCACTTT.

The chain carries TRBV28 and TRBJ1-6; 7 bases are shared with TRBD1. V gave up 5 bases and J gave up 5 bases; unmatched junction bases: 6. Germline V lookup: CDR1 MDHEN, CDR2 SYDVKM. The CDR3 is made up of 15 amino acids. CDR3 DNA: TGTGCCAGCAGTGTAACCGGGACAGATAATTCACCCCTCCACTTT. Translating it yields CASSVTGTDNSPLHF.

This clone was picked up a small number of times. The J gene is TRBJ2-3, the V gene TRBV19; 12 bases are a match to TRBD2. This CDR3 contains 16 residues. Germline assignment: CDR1 LNHDA and CDR2 SQIVND (reference sequence). V gave up 2 bases and J gave up 2 bases; unmatched junction bases: 2. CDR3: CASSIRLAGVTDTQYF. In DNA form, the CDR3 reads TGTGCCAGTAGTATACGACTAGCGGGAGTCACAGATACGCAGTATTTT. Using reference TRBV19 and TRBJ2-3 for the parts outside the CDR3, the full variable domain is DGGITQSPKYLFRKEGQNVTLSCEQNLNHDAMYWYRQDPGQGLRLIYYSQIVNDFQKGDIAEGYSVSREKKESFPLTVTSAQKNPTAFYLCASSIRLAGVTDTQYFGPGTRLTVL.

This chain joins TRBV5-6 and TRBJ2-1; D perhaps matches TRBD1 (6 bases). This CDR3 spans 16 amino acids. Germline assignment: CDR1 SGHDT and CDR2 YYEEEE. V was clipped by 0 bases and J by 6 bases, with 16 bases between them. CDR3 region: CASSLGDIMTGNEQFF. CDR3 sequence (DNA): TGTGCCAGCAGCTTGGGGGACATAATGACGGGCAATGAGCAGTTCTTC.

The chain employs TRBV10-1 and TRBJ1-1; tentatively, D is TRBD1 (6 bases). The V end was cut by 4 bases, the J end by 4 bases, with 10 bases between. The CDR3 runs 13 residues. Germline V gene data show CDR1 as WNHNN and CDR2 as SYGVQD (reference sequence). The CDR3 sequence is CASSVGHSTEAFF. In DNA, the CDR3 is TGCGCCAGCAGTGTGGGACATAGCACTGAAGCTTTCTTT.

The chain is built from TRBV6-5 and TRBJ1-5; TRBD1 matches at 8 bases. Germline loops: CDR1 MNHEY, CDR2 SVGAGI. Trimming cost V 6 bases and J 5 bases; bases outside gene matches: 9. The CDR3 covers 15 residues. The DNA for the CDR3 is TGTGCCAGCAGAAGGTCGACAGGGGCGGATCAGCCCCAGCATTTT. It yields the protein CASRRSTGADQPQHF.

The rearrangement links TRBV15 to TRBJ2-1; 8 bases map to TRBD2. The germline V gene has CDR1 LNHNV and CDR2 YYDKDF (reference sequence). V was clipped by 2 bases and J by 5 bases; unmatched bases: 5. CDR3 length: 15 residues. The CDR3 spells CATSRTAGGNNEQFF. CDR3 bases: TGTGCCACCAGCAGAACTGCGGGGGGAAACAATGAGCAGTTCTTC.

V is TRBV20-1 and J is TRBJ2-1; weak D call: TRBD2 (6 bases). This CDR3 is built from 16 residues. V lost 3 bases and J lost 4, with 19 bases in between. Germline V CDR1 and CDR2: DFQATT, SNEGSKA (reference sequence). The chain's CDR3 is CSASSFAGNLYNEQFF. Here the CDR3 DNA reads TGCAGTGCTAGTTCGTTCGCGGGGAACTTATACAATGAGCAGTTCTTC.

This clone has more than one count but fewer than ten. This rearrangement joins TRBV5-6 to TRBJ1-1, with D maybe TRBD1 (5 bases). Germline CDR1 and CDR2: SGHDT and YYEEEE. The CDR3 has 14 amino acids. V lost 0 bases to trimming and J lost 3 bases, with 9 bases between them. The CDR3 DNA follows: TGTGCCAGCAGCTTGGTCGGGGGTTACACTGAAGCTTTCTTT. Amino acid sequence: CASSLVGGYTEAFF.

The chain is built from TRBV5-1 and TRBJ2-1; 12 bases line up with TRBD2. Germline-derived CDR1 and CDR2 are SGHRS and YFSETQ. The CDR3 totals 16 residues. V lost 4 bases to trimming and J lost 12 bases; unmatched junction nucleotides: 14. CDR3 sequence (DNA): TGCGCCAGCAGCCCCGAACCGACTAGCGGGGGAGGAGGGCAGTTCTTC. Protein sequence: CASSPEPTSGGGGQFF.

The J gene is TRBJ2-2, the V gene TRBV7-6; D remains unclear. Trimming stripped 2 bases from V and 4 bases from J, with 8 bases between. CDR3 length: 14 residues. Germline values: CDR1 SGHVS, CDR2 FNYEAQ. In DNA, the CDR3 is TGTGCCAGCAGCTTAAACTACCTCACCGGGGAGCTGTTTTTT. As protein: CASSLNYLTGELFF.

This chain links TRBV5-1 with TRBJ2-1; TRBD1 aligns across 9 bases. Losses at the gene ends were 0 bases for V and 9 bases for J; bases not matched to a gene: 4. Germline values: CDR1 SGHRS, CDR2 YFSETQ. The CDR3 runs to 14 residues. CDR3 in DNA: TGCGCCAGCAGCTTGGGGGACAGGGCGCTTGAGCAGTTCTTC. This gives the protein CASSLGDRALEQFF.

This rearrangement joins TRBV20-1 to TRBJ2-3; D uncertain. Trimming took off 8 bases at V and 5 bases at J, with 11 bases between the two ends. This CDR3 is 11 amino acids long. Germline V gene data show CDR1 as DFQATT and CDR2 as SNEGSKA (reference sequence). CDR3 sequence reads: CSSLVLDTQYF. CDR3 nucleotides: TGCAGTAGTCTAGTGCTAGATACGCAGTATTTT.